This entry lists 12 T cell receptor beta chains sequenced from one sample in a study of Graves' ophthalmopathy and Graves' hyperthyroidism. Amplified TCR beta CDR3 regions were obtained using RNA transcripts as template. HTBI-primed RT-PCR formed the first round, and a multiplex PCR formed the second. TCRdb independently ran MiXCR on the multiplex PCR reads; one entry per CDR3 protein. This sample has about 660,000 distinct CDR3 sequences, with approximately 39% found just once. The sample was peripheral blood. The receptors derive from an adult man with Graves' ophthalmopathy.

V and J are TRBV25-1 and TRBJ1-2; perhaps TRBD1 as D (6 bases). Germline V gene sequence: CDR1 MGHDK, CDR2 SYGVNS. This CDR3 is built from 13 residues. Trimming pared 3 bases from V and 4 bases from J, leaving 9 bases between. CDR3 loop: CASSDRGVYGYTF. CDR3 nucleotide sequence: TGTGCCAGCAGTGACAGGGGCGTCTATGGCTACACCTTC.

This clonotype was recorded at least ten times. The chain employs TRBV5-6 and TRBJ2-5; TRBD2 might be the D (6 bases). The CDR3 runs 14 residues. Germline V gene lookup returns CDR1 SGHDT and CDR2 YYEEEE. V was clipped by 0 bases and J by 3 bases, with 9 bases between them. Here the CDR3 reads CASSLDTGEETQYF. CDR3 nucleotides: TGTGCCAGCAGCTTGGATACGGGGGAAGAGACCCAGTACTTC.

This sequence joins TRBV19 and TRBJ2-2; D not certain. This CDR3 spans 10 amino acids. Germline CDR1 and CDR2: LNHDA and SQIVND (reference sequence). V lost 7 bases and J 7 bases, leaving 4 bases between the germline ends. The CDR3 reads CASIGGELFF. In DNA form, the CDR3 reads TGTGCCAGTATCGGCGGGGAGCTGTTTTTT. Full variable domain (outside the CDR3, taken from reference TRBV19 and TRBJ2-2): DGGITQSPKYLFRKEGQNVTLSCEQNLNHDAMYWYRQDPGQGLRLIYYSQIVNDFQKGDIAEGYSVSREKKESFPLTVTSAQKNPTAFYLCASIGGELFFGEGSRLTVL.

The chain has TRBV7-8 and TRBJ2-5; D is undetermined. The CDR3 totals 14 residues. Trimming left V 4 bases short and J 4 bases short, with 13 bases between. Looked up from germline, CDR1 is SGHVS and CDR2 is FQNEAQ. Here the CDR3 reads CASSSALRGETQYF. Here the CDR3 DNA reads TGTGCCAGCAGCTCCGCCTTGCGAGGAGAGACCCAGTACTTC. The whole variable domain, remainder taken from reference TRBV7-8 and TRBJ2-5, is GAGVSQSPRYKVAKRGQDVALRCDPISGHVSLFWYQQALGQGPEFLTYFQNEAQLDKSGLPSDRFFAERPEGSVSTLKIQRTQQEDSAVYLCASSSALRGETQYFGPGTRLLVL.

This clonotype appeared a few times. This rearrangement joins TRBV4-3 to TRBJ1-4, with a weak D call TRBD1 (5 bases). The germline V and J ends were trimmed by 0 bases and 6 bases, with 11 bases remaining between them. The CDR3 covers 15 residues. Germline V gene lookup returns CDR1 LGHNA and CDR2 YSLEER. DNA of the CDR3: TGCGCCAGCAGCCAAGATACAGGACGGGATGAAAAACTGTTTTTT. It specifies CASSQDTGRDEKLFF.

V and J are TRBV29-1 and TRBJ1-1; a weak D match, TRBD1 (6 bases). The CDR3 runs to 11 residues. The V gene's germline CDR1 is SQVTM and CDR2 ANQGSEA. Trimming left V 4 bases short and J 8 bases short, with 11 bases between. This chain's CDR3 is CSVGGGREAFF. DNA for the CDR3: TGCAGCGTTGGGGGGGGCCGAGAAGCTTTCTTT.

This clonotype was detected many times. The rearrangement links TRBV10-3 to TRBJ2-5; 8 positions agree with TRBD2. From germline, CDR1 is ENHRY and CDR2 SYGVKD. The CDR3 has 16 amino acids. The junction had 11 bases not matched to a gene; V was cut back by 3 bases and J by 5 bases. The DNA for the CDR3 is TGTGCCATCAGTGACATACCGGACCCGGGGGGGGAGACCCAGTACTTC. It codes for CAISDIPDPGGETQYF.

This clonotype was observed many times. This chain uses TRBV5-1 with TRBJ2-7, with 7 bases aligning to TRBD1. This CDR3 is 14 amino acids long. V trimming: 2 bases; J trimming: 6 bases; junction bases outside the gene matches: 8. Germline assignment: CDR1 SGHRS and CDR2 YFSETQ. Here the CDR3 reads CASSFGPTGLEQYF. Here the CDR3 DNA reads TGCGCCAGCAGCTTTGGACCGACAGGGCTCGAGCAGTACTTC.

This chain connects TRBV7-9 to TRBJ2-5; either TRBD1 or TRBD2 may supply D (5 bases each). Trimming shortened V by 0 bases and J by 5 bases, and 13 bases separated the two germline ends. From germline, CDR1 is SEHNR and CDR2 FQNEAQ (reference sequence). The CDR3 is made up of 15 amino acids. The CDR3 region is CASSLAAGSWETQYF. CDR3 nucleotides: TGTGCCAGCAGCTTAGCAGCAGGGAGTTGGGAGACCCAGTACTTC.

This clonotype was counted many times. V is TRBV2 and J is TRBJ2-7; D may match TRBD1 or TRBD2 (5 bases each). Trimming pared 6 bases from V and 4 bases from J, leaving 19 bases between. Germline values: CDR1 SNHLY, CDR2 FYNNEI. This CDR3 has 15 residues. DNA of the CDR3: TGTGCCAGCAGCGCCGGGACCTATGACGGTTACGAGCAGTACTTC. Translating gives CASSAGTYDGYEQYF. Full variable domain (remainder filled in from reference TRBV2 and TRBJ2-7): EPEVTQTPSHQVTQMGQEVILRCVPISNHLYFYWYRQILGQKVEFLVSFYNNEISEKSEIFDDQFSVERPDGSNFTLKIRSTKLEDSAMYFCASSAGTYDGYEQYFGPGTRLTVT.

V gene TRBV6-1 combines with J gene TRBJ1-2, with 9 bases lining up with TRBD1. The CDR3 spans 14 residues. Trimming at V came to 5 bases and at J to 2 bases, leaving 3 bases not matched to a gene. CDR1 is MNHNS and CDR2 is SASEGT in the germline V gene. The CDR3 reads CASSTGGRNYGYTF. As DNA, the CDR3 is TGTGCCAGCAGTACAGGGGGCCGCAACTATGGCTACACCTTC.

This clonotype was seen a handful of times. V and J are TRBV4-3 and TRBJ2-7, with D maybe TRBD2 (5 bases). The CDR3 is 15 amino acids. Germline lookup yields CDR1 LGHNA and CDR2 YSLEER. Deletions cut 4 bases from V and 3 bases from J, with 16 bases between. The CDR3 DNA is TGCGCCAGCAGCCCGAATCTAGCCCAATACTACGAGCAGTACTTC. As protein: CASSPNLAQYYEQYF.